This TCR beta chain is from a study of type 1 regulatory T cells. Study context: T-allo10 is a Tr1-enriched, alloantigen-specific CD4 T cell product made in vitro.

TCRdb redid the calling of the reads with MiXCR, one entry per CDR3 protein. The data contain over 90,000 distinct CDR3 sequences, around a third of them seen just once; the ten biggest clones take up less than 2.5%. Only a few counts were recorded for this clonotype. This receptor was taken from a human donor in good health. The specimen sequenced was CD4+ T cells, either the whole sample or a sorted fraction (not recorded which).

DNA for the CDR3: TGCAGTGCTGCGGGACAGCCGAACACCGGGGAGCTGTTTTTT. Translation gives CSAAGQPNTGELFF. The rearrangement links TRBV20-1 to TRBJ2-2; weak D call: TRBD1 (7 bases). The germline gives CDR1 DFQATT, CDR2 SNEGSKA (reference sequence). This CDR3 contains 14 residues. The V gene lost 5 bases and the J gene lost 0 bases, with 10 bases spanning the gap.